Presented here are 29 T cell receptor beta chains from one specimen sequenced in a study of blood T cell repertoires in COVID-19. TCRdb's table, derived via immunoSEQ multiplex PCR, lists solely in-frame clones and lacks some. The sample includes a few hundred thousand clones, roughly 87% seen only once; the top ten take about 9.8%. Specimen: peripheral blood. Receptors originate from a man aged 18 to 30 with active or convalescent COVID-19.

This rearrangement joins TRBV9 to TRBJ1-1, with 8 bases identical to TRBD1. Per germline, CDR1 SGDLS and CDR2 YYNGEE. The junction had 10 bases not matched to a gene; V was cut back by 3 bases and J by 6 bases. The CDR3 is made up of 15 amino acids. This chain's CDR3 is CASSADRGFGSEAFF. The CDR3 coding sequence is TGTGCCAGCAGCGCAGACAGGGGATTTGGGTCTGAAGCTTTCTTT.

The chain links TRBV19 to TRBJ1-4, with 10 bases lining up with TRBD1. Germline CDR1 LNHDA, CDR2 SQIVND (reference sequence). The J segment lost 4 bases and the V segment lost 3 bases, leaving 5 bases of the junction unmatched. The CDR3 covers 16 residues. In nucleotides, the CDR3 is TGTGCCAGTAGTATCCCCGGGACAGGGGATAATGAAAAACTGTTTTTT. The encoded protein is CASSIPGTGDNEKLFF.

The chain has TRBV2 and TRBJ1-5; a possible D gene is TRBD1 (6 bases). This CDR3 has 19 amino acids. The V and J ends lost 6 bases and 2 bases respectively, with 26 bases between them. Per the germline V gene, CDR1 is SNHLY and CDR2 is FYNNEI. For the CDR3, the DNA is TGTGCCAGCAGGGCGGGGGGCCCAGGGTGGATAGCAGGCAATCAGCCCCAGCATTTT. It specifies CASRAGGPGWIAGNQPQHF.

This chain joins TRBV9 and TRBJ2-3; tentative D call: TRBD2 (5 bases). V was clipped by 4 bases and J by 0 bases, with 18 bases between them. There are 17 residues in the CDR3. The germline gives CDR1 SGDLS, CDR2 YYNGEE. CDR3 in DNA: TGTGCCAGCAGCTCCCCGTATGACGGGGAGAGCACAGATACGCAGTATTTT. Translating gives CASSSPYDGESTDTQYF.

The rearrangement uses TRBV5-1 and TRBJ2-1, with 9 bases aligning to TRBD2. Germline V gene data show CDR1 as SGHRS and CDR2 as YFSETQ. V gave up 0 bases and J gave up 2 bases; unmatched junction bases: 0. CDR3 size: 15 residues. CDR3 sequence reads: CASSLGLAAYNEQFF. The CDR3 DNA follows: TGCGCCAGCAGCTTGGGACTAGCGGCCTACAATGAGCAGTTCTTC.

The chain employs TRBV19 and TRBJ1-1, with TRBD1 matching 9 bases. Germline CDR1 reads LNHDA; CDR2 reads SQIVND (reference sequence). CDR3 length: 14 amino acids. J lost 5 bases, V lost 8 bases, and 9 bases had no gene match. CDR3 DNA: TGTGCCAGTTCCGCAACAGGGGGCGGAACTGAAGCTTTCTTT. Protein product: CASSATGGGTEAFF. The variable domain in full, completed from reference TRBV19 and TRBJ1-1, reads DGGITQSPKYLFRKEGQNVTLSCEQNLNHDAMYWYRQDPGQGLRLIYYSQIVNDFQKGDIAEGYSVSREKKESFPLTVTSAQKNPTAFYLCASSATGGGTEAFFGQGTRLTVV.

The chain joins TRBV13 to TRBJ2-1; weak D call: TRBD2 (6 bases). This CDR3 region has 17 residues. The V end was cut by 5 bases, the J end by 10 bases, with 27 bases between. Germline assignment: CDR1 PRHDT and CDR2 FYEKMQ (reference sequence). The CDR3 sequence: CASSGGTGERGHQEQFF. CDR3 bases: TGTGCCAGCAGCGGGGGGACTGGGGAAAGGGGCCATCAGGAGCAGTTCTTC.

The CDR3, as DNA: TGCAGCGTTGCAATGGCAGGGGGGACTAACTATGGCTACACCTTC. Translating gives CSVAMAGGTNYGYTF. The chain employs TRBV29-1 and TRBJ1-2; 7 bases fit TRBD1. Germline V gene sequence: CDR1 SQVTM, CDR2 ANQGSEA. V trimming: 4 bases; J trimming: 0 bases; junction bases outside the gene matches: 8. The CDR3 is 15 residues long.

The CDR3 DNA is TGCAGCGTTGGGTTTACTAGCGGGGGGAACATTCAGTACTTC. Translating gives CSVGFTSGGNIQYF. The rearrangement links TRBV29-1 to TRBJ2-4; 12 positions match TRBD2. Looked up from germline, CDR1 is SQVTM and CDR2 is ANQGSEA. The CDR3 totals 14 residues. After removal of 4 bases from V and 7 bases from J, the junction contained 5 bases not matched to a gene. The full variable domain, its missing parts supplied by reference TRBV29-1 and TRBJ2-4, is SAVISQKPSRDICQRGTSLTIQCQVDSQVTMMFWYRQQPGQSLTLIATANQGSEATYESGFVIDKFPISRPNLTFSTLTVSNMSPEDSSIYLCSVGFTSGGNIQYFGAGTRLSVL.

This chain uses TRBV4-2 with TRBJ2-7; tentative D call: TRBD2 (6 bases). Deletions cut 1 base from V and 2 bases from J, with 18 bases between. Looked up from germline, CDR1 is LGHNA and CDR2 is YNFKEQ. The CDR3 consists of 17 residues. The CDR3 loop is CASSQVLMEGATYEQYF. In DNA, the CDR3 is TGTGCCAGCAGCCAAGTGTTAATGGAGGGAGCGACCTACGAGCAGTACTTC.

DNA of the CDR3: TGTGCCAGCAGGTCCAGGAGAAACACCATATATTTT. This codes for CASRSRRNTIYF. The V and J genes are TRBV27 and TRBJ1-3; D uncertain. The CDR3 has 12 residues. V was cut by 6 bases and J by 5 bases, with 8 bases left in between. Germline CDR1 MNHEY, CDR2 SMNVEV (reference sequence).

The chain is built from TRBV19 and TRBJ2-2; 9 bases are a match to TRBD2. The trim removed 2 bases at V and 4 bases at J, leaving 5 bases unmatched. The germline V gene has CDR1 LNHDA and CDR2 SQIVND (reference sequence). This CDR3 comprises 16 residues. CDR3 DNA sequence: TGTGCCAGTAGTATATTTGCGGGGGGGCTCACCGGGGAGCTGTTTTTT. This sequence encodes CASSIFAGGLTGELFF.

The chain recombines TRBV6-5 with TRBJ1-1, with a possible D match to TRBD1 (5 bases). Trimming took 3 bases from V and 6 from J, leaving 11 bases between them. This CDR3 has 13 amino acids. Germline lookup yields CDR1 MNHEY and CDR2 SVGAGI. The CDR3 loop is CASSYDGGAEAFF. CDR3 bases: TGTGCCAGCAGTTATGACGGGGGGGCTGAAGCTTTCTTT.

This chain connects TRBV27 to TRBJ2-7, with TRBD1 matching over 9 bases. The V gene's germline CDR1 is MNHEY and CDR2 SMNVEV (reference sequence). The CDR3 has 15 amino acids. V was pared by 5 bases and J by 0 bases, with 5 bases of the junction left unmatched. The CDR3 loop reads CASSIGTGNSYEQYF. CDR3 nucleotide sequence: TGTGCCAGCAGTATCGGGACAGGGAACTCCTACGAGCAGTACTTC.

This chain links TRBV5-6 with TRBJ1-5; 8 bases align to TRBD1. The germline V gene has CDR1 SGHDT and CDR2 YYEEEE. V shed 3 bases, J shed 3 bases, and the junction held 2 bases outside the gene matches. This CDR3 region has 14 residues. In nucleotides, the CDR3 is TGTGCCAGCAGCTCGACAGGGGTCAATCAGCCCCAGCATTTT. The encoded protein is CASSSTGVNQPQHF.

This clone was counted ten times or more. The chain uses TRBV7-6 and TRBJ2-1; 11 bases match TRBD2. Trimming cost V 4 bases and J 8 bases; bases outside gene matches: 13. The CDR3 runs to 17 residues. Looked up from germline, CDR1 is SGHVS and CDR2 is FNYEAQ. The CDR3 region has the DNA TGTGCCAGCAGCTCCATCCAGGCTAGCGGGGGGAAGGATGAGCAGTTCTTC. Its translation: CASSSIQASGGKDEQFF.

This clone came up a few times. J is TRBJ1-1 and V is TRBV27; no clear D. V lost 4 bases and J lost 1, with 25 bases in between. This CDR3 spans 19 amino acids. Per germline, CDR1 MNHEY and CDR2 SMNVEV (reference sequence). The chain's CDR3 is CASSSTLGGDTVKNTEAFF. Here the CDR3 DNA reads TGTGCCAGCAGTTCAACACTTGGCGGGGATACCGTAAAGAACACTGAAGCTTTCTTT.

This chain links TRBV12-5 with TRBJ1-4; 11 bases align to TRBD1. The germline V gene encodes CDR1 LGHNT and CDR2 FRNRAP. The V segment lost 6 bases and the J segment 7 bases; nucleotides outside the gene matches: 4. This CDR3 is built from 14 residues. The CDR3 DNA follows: TGTGCTAGTGGGCCGGGACAGGGGGGTGAAAAACTGTTTTTT. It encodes CASGPGQGGEKLFF. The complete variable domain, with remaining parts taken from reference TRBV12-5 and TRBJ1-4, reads DARVTQTPRHKVTEMGQEVTMRCQPILGHNTVFWYRQTMMQGLELLAYFRNRAPLDDSGMPKDRFSAEMPDATLATLKIQPSEPRDSAVYFCASGPGQGGEKLFFGSGTQLSVL.

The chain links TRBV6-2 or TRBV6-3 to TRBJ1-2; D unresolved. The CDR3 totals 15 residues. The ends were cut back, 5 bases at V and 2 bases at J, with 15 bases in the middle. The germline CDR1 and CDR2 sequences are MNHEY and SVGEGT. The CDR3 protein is CASSAPPSRNYGYTF. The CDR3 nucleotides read TGTGCCAGCAGTGCTCCCCCGTCGAGGAACTATGGCTACACCTTC.

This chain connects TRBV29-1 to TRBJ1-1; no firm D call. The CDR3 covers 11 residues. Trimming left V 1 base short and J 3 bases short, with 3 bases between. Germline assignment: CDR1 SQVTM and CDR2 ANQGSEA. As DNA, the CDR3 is TGCAGCGTTGAAGGGCACACTGAAGCTTTCTTT. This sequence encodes CSVEGHTEAFF. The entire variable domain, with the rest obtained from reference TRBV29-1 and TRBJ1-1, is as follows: SAVISQKPSRDICQRGTSLTIQCQVDSQVTMMFWYRQQPGQSLTLIATANQGSEATYESGFVIDKFPISRPNLTFSTLTVSNMSPEDSSIYLCSVEGHTEAFFGQGTRLTVV.

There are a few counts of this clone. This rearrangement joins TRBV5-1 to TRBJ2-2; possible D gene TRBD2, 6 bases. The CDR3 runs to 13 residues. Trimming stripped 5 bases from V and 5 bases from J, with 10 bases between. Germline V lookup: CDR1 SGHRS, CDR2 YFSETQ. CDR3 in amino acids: CASSLGGTGELFF. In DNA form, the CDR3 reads TGCGCCAGCAGTCTGGGGGGAACCGGGGAGCTGTTTTTT.

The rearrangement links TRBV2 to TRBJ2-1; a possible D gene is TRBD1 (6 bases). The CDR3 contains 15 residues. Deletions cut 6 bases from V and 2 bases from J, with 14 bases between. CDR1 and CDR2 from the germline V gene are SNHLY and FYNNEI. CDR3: CASRQGLRAYNEQFF. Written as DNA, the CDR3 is TGTGCCAGCAGGCAGGGGCTCAGGGCCTACAATGAGCAGTTCTTC.

In nucleotides, the CDR3 is TGTGCCAGCAGTTACTTGGAGGCCTCCCCGGAGGGGGCTTTCTTT. It encodes CASSYLEASPEGAFF. The genes are TRBV6-6 and TRBJ1-1; D is perhaps TRBD1 (5 bases). Trimming pared 1 base from V and 11 bases from J, leaving 20 bases between. Germline V gene data show CDR1 as MNHNY and CDR2 as SVGAGI (reference sequence). This CDR3 spans 15 amino acids.

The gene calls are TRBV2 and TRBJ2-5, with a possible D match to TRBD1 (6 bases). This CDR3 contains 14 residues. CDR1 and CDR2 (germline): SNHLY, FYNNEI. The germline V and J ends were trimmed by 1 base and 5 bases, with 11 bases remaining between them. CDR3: CASSEEDSQETQYF. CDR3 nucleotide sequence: TGTGCCAGCAGTGAAGAGGACAGCCAGGAGACCCAGTACTTC.

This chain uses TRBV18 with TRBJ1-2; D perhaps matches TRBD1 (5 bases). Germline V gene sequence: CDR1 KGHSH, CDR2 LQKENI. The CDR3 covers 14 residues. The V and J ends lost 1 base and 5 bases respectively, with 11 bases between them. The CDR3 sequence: CASSPQSTVYGYTF. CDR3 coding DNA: TGTGCCAGCTCACCACAATCGACAGTATATGGCTACACCTTC.

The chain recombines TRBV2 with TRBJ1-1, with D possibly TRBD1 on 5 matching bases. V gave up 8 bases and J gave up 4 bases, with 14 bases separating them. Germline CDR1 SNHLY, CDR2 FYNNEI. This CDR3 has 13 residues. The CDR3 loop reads CASVSGMSTEAFF. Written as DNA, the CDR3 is TGTGCCAGCGTATCAGGGATGAGCACTGAAGCTTTCTTT.

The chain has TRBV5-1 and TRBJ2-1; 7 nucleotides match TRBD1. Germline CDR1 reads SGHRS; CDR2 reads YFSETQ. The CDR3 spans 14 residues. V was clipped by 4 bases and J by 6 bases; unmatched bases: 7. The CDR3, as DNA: TGCGCCAGCAGCCGACAAACAGGGGTCAATGAGCAGTTCTTC. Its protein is CASSRQTGVNEQFF.

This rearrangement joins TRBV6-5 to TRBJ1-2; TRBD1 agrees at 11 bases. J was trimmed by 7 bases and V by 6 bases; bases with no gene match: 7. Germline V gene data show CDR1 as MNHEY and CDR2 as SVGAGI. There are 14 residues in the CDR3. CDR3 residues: CASSPGTGGGGYTF. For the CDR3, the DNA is TGTGCCAGCAGCCCCGGGACAGGGGGAGGTGGCTACACCTTC.

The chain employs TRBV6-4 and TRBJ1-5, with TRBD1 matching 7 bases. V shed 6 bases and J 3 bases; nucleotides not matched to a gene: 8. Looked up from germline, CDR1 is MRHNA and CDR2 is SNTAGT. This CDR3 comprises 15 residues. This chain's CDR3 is CASREKTGFNQPQHF. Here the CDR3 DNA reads TGTGCCAGCAGGGAAAAGACAGGGTTCAATCAGCCCCAGCATTTT.